One and the same sample provided the 21 T cell receptor beta chains below, sequenced in a study of CD8+CD57+ T cells in acquired aplastic anemia. Genomic DNA acted as the template from which TCR beta VDJ combination and CDR3 sequence profiling were carried out. From the reads, TCRdb called clonotypes with MiXCR, one entry per CDR3 protein. The sample holds roughly 64,000 distinct CDR3 sequences, around 55% seen once. Sequencing used sorted CD4+, CD8+, or CD8+CD57+ T cells (not recorded which) from PBMCs. These receptors were taken from a human donor in good health, serving as a control.

This clonotype was seen repeatedly, ten times or more. The rearrangement uses TRBV7-8 and TRBJ2-3; D gene ambiguous. V lost 9 bases to trimming and J lost 1 base, with 20 bases between them. Germline CDR1 SGHVS, CDR2 FQNEAQ. This CDR3 has 16 residues. The CDR3 loop reads CASAPARAPRTDTQYF. CDR3 nucleotides: TGTGCCAGTGCCCCCGCGAGAGCTCCTCGCACAGATACGCAGTATTTT. Based on the CDR3 plus reference TRBV7-8 and TRBJ2-3, the full variable domain is GAGVSQSPRYKVAKRGQDVALRCDPISGHVSLFWYQQALGQGPEFLTYFQNEAQLDKSGLPSDRFFAERPEGSVSTLKIQRTQQEDSAVYLCASAPARAPRTDTQYFGPGTRLTVL.

At least ten counts were recorded for this clonotype. The rearrangement links TRBV20-1 to TRBJ2-6; weak D call: TRBD2 (6 bases). Trimming cost V 3 bases and J 0 bases, with 12 bases left between them. The CDR3 has 16 residues. Germline CDR1 DFQATT, CDR2 SNEGSKA (reference sequence). This CDR3 reads CSASSEGYSGANVLTF. CDR3 nucleotide sequence: TGCAGTGCTAGTTCGGAGGGCTACTCTGGGGCCAACGTCCTGACTTTC.

This clonotype has a count of ten or more. The V call is TRBV29-1, the J call TRBJ2-1; TRBD2 is a possible D gene (6 bases). Trimming removed 7 bases from V and 10 bases from J, with 17 bases in between. This CDR3 comprises 12 residues. Germline V gives CDR1 SQVTM, CDR2 ANQGSEA. The CDR3 bases are TGCAGCGCCGCCCTCGGGGGAAACGAGCAGTTCTTC. Translating it yields CSAALGGNEQFF.

This chain connects TRBV4-3 to TRBJ1-5; D unclear. Per the germline V gene, CDR1 is LGHNA and CDR2 is YSLEER. This CDR3 spans 14 amino acids. V lost 0 bases and J 4 bases, leaving 7 bases between the germline ends. CDR3 in DNA: TGCGCCAGCAGCCAAGATCCAGAAAATCAGCCCCAGCATTTT. Translated: CASSQDPENQPQHF.

V usage is TRBV10-3 and J usage is TRBJ1-1; D is possibly TRBD1 (5 bases). Germline V gene lookup returns CDR1 ENHRY and CDR2 SYGVKD. Between the trimmed V and J ends, which lost 0 bases and 10 bases, there was a span of 15 bases. The CDR3 contains 14 residues. CDR3 nucleotide sequence: TGTGCCATCAGTGAGTCGACTCGGGGGAGCAGAGCTTTCTTT. Translated, it gives CAISESTRGSRAFF.

This clonotype has a count of ten or more. The rearrangement links TRBV7-9 to TRBJ2-3; tentatively, D is TRBD1 (6 bases). Per the germline V gene, CDR1 is SEHNR and CDR2 is FQNEAQ (reference sequence). Trimming shortened V by 2 bases and J by 2 bases, and 11 bases separated the two germline ends. CDR3 length equals 15 residues. The DNA for the CDR3 is TGTGCCAGCAGCTTAAGGGGGACCGTCACAGATACGCAGTATTTT. Encoded protein: CASSLRGTVTDTQYF.

This clonotype is medium-sized (0.01 to 0.1%). The J gene is TRBJ2-3, the V gene TRBV24-1; 16 bases are shared with TRBD2. Losses at the gene ends were 10 bases for V and 6 bases for J; bases not matched to a gene: 6. The CDR3 sequence is 15 residues long. Germline CDR1 is KGHDR and CDR2 is SFDVKD. The CDR3 reads CATTGTSGRADTQYF. CDR3 nucleotides: TGTGCCACGACCGGGACTAGCGGGAGGGCGGATACGCAGTATTTT.

There are many counts of this clonotype. This chain joins TRBV19 and TRBJ2-1; 12 bases agree with TRBD2. This CDR3 spans 20 amino acids. The germline V gene encodes CDR1 LNHDA and CDR2 SQIVND (reference sequence). Unmatched junction bases numbered 9, after V lost 0 bases and J lost 0 bases. The CDR3 coding sequence is TGTGCCAGTAGTATAGAGTTACTAGCGGGAGGCAGGAGCTCCTACAATGAGCAGTTCTTC. Its translation is CASSIELLAGGRSSYNEQFF.

This clonotype was observed at least ten times. The V and J genes are TRBV6-5 and TRBJ1-1; D possibly corresponds to TRBD1 (5 bases). This CDR3 region has 14 residues. V was clipped by 3 bases and J by 0 bases, with 8 bases between them. Germline V gene lookup returns CDR1 MNHEY and CDR2 SVGAGI. DNA for the CDR3: TGTGCCAGCAGTTATGGGGACCTGAACACTGAAGCTTTCTTT. Translated, it gives CASSYGDLNTEAFF.

This clonotype was detected ten times or more. The V call is TRBV5-1, the J call TRBJ2-5; 7 bases map to TRBD1. V shed 5 bases and J 2 bases; nucleotides not matched to a gene: 9. Germline CDR1 is SGHRS and CDR2 is YFSETQ. The CDR3 has 15 residues. DNA for the CDR3: TGCGCCAGCAGGAGGGACAGCGGCCAACAAGAGACCCAGTACTTC. Protein sequence: CASRRDSGQQETQYF.

Notes on this clonotype: The CDR3 end shows no conserved phenylalanine or tryptophan, and so a read error is likely. The chain is built from TRBV20-1 and TRBJ2-5, with D possibly TRBD2 on 7 matching bases. The CDR3 has 15 amino acids. Germline V lookup: CDR1 DFQATT, CDR2 SNEGSKA (reference sequence). Trimming took 5 bases from V and 2 from J, leaving 18 bases between them. The CDR3 protein is CSAGRRGANQETQYL. CDR3 coding DNA: TGCAGTGCTGGAAGACGGGGGGCGAATCAAGAGACCCAGTACCTC.

At least ten counts were recorded for this clonotype. V usage is TRBV5-1 and J usage is TRBJ2-5; a possible D gene is TRBD2 (6 bases). From germline, CDR1 is SGHRS and CDR2 YFSETQ. The CDR3 has 16 residues. The V and J ends lost 0 bases and 3 bases respectively, with 15 bases between them. DNA of the CDR3: TGCGCCAGCAGCTTGGAAGGATGGGGCGGGGAAGAGACCCAGTACTTC. It translates to CASSLEGWGGEETQYF.

V and J are TRBV11-2 and TRBJ2-3; 12 nucleotides align to TRBD2. Germline V lookup: CDR1 SGHAT, CDR2 FQNNGV. The trim removed 4 bases at V and 5 bases at J, leaving 7 bases unmatched. The CDR3 has 16 amino acids. The CDR3 nucleotides read TGTGCCAGCAGCTCATCTAGCGGGGGGGCAGTAGATACGCAGTATTTT. Protein product: CASSSSSGGAVDTQYF.

V usage is TRBV10-2 and J usage is TRBJ1-6, with TRBD1 as a possible D gene (5 bases). CDR3 size: 15 residues. Germline V gene sequence: CDR1 WSHSY, CDR2 SAAADI. Trimming shortened V by 5 bases and J by 9 bases, and 17 bases separated the two germline ends. The CDR3 nucleotides read TGCGCCAGCAGTCCCCCAGGGATTAGGATTTCACCCCTCCACTTT. It yields the protein CASSPPGIRISPLHF.

The rearrangement links TRBV29-1 to TRBJ2-7; TRBD1 matches at 7 bases. Losses at the gene ends were 7 bases for V and 3 bases for J; bases not matched to a gene: 15. CDR1 is SQVTM and CDR2 is ANQGSEA in the germline V gene. There are 15 residues in the CDR3. The CDR3 loop reads CSAGPGTDYGYEQYF. The CDR3, as DNA: TGCAGCGCCGGACCAGGGACAGACTATGGCTACGAGCAGTACTTC.

This sequence joins TRBV29-1 and TRBJ2-7, with no clear D. The CDR3 is made up of 14 amino acids. The V gene's germline CDR1 is SQVTM and CDR2 ANQGSEA. The V gene lost 6 bases and the J gene lost 6 bases, with 21 bases spanning the gap. CDR3 in amino acids: CSVGPQRAPGEQYF. The CDR3, as DNA: TGCAGCGTAGGCCCACAGCGCGCGCCGGGCGAGCAGTACTTC.

This clonotype was seen ten or more times. The V and J genes are TRBV20-1 and TRBJ2-3; 12 bases line up with TRBD1. Unmatched junction bases numbered 8, after V lost 3 bases and J lost 1 base. This CDR3 has 17 amino acids. Germline V CDR1 and CDR2: DFQATT, SNEGSKA (reference sequence). CDR3 DNA sequence: TGCAGTGCTAGCTTCCCGGGACAGGGGGCCGGCACAGATACGCAGTATTTT. This gives the protein CSASFPGQGAGTDTQYF.

This clonotype turned up a few times. The chain carries TRBV25-1 and TRBJ2-5; D is uncertain. The CDR3 totals 15 residues. Germline V gives CDR1 MGHDK, CDR2 SYGVNS. V lost 1 base and J lost 5, with 14 bases in between. The CDR3 sequence: CASSEWGALVETQYF. The CDR3 nucleotides are TGTGCCAGCAGTGAATGGGGTGCATTGGTGGAGACCCAGTACTTC.

This clonotype has just a few counts. The CDR3 here is CSVGPGTTNEKLFF. CDR3 in DNA: TGCAGCGTTGGCCCGGGTACAACTAATGAAAAACTGTTTTTT. The chain joins TRBV29-1 to TRBJ1-4; D is undetermined. V shed 4 bases and J shed 0 bases, with 9 bases lying between them. Looked up from germline, CDR1 is SQVTM and CDR2 is ANQGSEA. This CDR3 is built from 14 residues. The full variable domain, with the rest looked up from reference TRBV29-1 and TRBJ1-4, is SAVISQKPSRDICQRGTSLTIQCQVDSQVTMMFWYRQQPGQSLTLIATANQGSEATYESGFVIDKFPISRPNLTFSTLTVSNMSPEDSSIYLCSVGPGTTNEKLFFGSGTQLSVL.

V gene TRBV11-2 combines with J gene TRBJ1-3; weak D call: TRBD1 (5 bases). The CDR3 length is 15 residues. V lost 5 bases to trimming and J lost 4 bases, with 15 bases between them. Germline CDR1 is SGHAT and CDR2 is FQNNGV. As DNA, the CDR3 is TGTGCCAGCAGCGCCACTGGGGGATACGGAAACACCATATATTTT. Encoded protein: CASSATGGYGNTIYF.

The count of this clonotype is one. The chain uses TRBV19 and TRBJ2-7; a weak D match, TRBD1 (5 bases). The length of the CDR3 is 15 residues. Germline-derived CDR1 and CDR2 are LNHDA and SQIVND (reference sequence). Trimming cost V 1 base and J 6 bases, with 16 bases left between them. The CDR3 spells CASSIVTGAHFEQYF. For the CDR3, the DNA is TGTGCCAGTAGTATAGTTACAGGAGCCCATTTCGAGCAGTACTTC.